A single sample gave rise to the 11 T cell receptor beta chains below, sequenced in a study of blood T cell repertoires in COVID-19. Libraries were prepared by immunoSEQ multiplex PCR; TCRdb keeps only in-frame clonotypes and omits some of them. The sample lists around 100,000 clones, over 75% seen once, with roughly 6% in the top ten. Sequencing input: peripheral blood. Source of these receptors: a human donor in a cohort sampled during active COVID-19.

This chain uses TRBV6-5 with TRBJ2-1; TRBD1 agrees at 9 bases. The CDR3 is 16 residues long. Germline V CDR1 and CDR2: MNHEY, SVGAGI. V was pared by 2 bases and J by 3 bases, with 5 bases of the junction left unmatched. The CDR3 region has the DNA TGTGCCAGCAGTTACGGGACAGGGCTTCTCTACAATGAGCAGTTCTTC. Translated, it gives CASSYGTGLLYNEQFF.

The CDR3 sequence: CASSQVMSGAEAFF. The CDR3 region has the DNA TGTGCCAGCAGCCAAGTCATGAGTGGGGCAGAAGCTTTCTTT. The rearrangement links TRBV3-1 (or the pseudogene TRBV3-2) to TRBJ1-1; D is perhaps TRBD1 (5 bases). The CDR3 contains 14 residues. Trimming took 1 base from V and 8 from J, leaving 14 bases between them. CDR1 and CDR2 from the germline V gene are LGHDT and YNNKEL (reference sequence).

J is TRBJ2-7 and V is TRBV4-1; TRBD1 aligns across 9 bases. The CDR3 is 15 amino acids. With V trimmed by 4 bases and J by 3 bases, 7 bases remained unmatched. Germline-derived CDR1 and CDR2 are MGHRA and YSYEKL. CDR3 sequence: CASSPGQGHIYEQYF. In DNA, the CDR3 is TGCGCCAGCAGCCCGGGACAGGGCCACATCTACGAGCAGTACTTC.

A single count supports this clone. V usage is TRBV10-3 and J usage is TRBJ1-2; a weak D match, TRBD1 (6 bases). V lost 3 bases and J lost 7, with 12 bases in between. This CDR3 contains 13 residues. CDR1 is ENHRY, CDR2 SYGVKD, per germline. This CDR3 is CAISDTGTGGYTF. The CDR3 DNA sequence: TGTGCCATCAGTGACACAGGGACGGGTGGCTACACCTTC.

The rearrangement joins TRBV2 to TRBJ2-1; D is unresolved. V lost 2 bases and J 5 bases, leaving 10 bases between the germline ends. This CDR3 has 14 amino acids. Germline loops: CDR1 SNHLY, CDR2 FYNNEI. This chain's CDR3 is CASSENPRDNEQFF. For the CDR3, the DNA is TGTGCCAGCAGTGAAAATCCTAGAGACAATGAGCAGTTCTTC.

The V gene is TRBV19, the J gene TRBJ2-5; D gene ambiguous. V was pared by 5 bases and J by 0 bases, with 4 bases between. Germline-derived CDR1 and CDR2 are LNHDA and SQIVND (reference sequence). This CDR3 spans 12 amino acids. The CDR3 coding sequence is TGTGCCAGTAGTGCAGACCAAGAGACCCAGTACTTC. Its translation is CASSADQETQYF.

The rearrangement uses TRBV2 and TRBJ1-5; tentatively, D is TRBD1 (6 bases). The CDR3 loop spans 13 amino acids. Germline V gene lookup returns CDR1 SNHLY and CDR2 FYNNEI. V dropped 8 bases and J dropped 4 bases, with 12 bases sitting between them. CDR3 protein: CASGVRGNQPQHF. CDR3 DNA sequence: TGTGCCAGCGGAGTCAGGGGAAATCAGCCCCAGCATTTT.

The CDR3 sequence is CASSLGAGIVWNEQFF. The CDR3 region has the DNA TGTGCCAGCAGCTTAGGGGCGGGAATCGTTTGGAATGAGCAGTTCTTC. The chain is built from TRBV11-2 and TRBJ2-1, with D maybe TRBD2 (6 bases). The CDR3 is made up of 16 amino acids. V lost 1 base and J lost 7, with 17 bases in between. The germline V gene has CDR1 SGHAT and CDR2 FQNNGV.

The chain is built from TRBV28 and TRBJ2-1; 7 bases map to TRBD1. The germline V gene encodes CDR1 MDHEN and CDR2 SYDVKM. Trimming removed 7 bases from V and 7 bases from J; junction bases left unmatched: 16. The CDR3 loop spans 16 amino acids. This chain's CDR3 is CASNFRSEGARNEQFF. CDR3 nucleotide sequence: TGTGCCAGCAACTTCCGGTCAGAGGGGGCCCGTAATGAGCAGTTCTTC. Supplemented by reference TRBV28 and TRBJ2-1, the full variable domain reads DVKVTQSSRYLVKRTGEKVFLECVQDMDHENMFWYRQDPGLGLRLIYFSYDVKMKEKGDIPEGYSVSREKKERFSLILESASTNQTSMYLCASNFRSEGARNEQFFGPGTRLTVL.

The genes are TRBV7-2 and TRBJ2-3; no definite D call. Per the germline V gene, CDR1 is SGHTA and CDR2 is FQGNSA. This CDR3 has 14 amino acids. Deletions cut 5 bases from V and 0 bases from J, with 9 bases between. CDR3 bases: TGTGCCAGCAGCCTTCTTTTGAGCACAGATACGCAGTATTTT. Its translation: CASSLLLSTDTQYF.

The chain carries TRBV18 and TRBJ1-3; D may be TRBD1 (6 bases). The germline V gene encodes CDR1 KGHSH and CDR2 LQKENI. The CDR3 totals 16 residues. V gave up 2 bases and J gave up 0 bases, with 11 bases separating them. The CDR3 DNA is TGTGCCAGCTCACCAGGAGGACAGAGCTCTGGAAACACCATATATTTT. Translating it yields CASSPGGQSSGNTIYF. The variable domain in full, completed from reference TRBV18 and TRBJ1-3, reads NAGVMQNPRHLVRRRGQEARLRCSPMKGHSHVYWYRQLPEEGLKFMVYLQKENIIDESGMPKERFSAEFPKEGPSILRIQQVVRGDSAAYFCASSPGGQSSGNTIYFGEGSWLTVV.